This note documents a single T cell receptor beta chain sequence. This PCR relied on a set of 60 Vbeta primers and 13 Jbeta primers. This table comes from immunoSEQ multiplex PCR, and its TCRdb copy is limited to in-frame clones, with some not included. The sample shows about 150,000 clones, around four fifths of them seen only once. With 6 bases removed from V and 1 base from J, the gap between germline ends came to 12 bases. The CDR3 is 14 residues long. Germline V gene data show CDR1 as SNHLY and CDR2 as FYNNEI. This specimen comes from a study of cytomegalovirus exposure and HLA in healthy donors. On the study more broadly: Among about 179 million T cells, an earlier analysis found 95 million to 140 million unique TCR beta sequences.

Whereas donors were nominally healthy upon sampling, unrecorded immune exposures were probable. The V call is TRBV2, the J call TRBJ1-1; D might be TRBD1 (6 bases). The clonotype originates from a woman aged 45-60 years in good health and CMV-seropositive. The sample comprised PBMCs. The CDR3 DNA sequence: TGTGCCAGCAGAAAGGGGGTTTCGAACACTGAAGCTTTCTTT. It encodes CASRKGVSNTEAFF.